This TCR beta chain was recorded in a study of cytomegalovirus exposure and HLA in healthy donors. The primer mix had 60 Vbeta and 13 Jbeta primers. Sequencing was performed with immunoSEQ multiplex PCR; in TCRdb, only in-frame clones are kept and a portion is missing. The sample has under 150,000 clones; 65% to 80% are singletons. Study-level points and caveats: Sequence variants that were highly shared formed a cluster that was likely a sequencing artifact.

Concerning this clone: What it binds is unknown.

V lost 2 bases and J 0 bases, leaving 11 bases between the germline ends. This CDR3 is 16 amino acids long. Germline CDR1 is MNHEY and CDR2 is SVGAGI. The clonotype originates from a woman aged 40 to 50 in good health and CMV-seronegative. The gene calls are TRBV6-5 and TRBJ2-1, with D possibly matching TRBD1 (6 bases). The sequenced sample was PBMCs. CDR3 DNA: TGTGCCAGCAGTTACCTTCCCAGGGGCTCCTACAATGAGCAGTTCTTC. Its translation is CASSYLPRGSYNEQFF.